This is a list of T cell receptor beta chains from one sample in a study of T cells in Graves' hyperthyroidism and ophthalmopathy. One entry per CDR3 protein, called by TCRdb with MiXCR from the multiplex PCR reads. The profile shows 600,000 to 900,000 distinct CDR3 sequences, about a sixth of them singletons. Sequencing used blood. These receptors were obtained from a man younger than 35 with Graves' hyperthyroidism. Both conserved end residues are trimmed from each CDR3.

V gene,CDR3 length,J gene,CDR3 protein
TRBV20-1,11,TRBJ1-4,SANKDPNEKLF
TRBV27,16,TRBJ2-1,ASSLLAGGRVGSIEQF
TRBV12-3/TRBV12-4,20,TRBJ1-5,ASSFWATLGRREVNYNQPQH
TRBV30,11,TRBJ1-2,AWSVDRGYSYT
TRBV29-1,10,TRBJ1-1,SVEQGWTEAF
TRBV29-1,11,TRBJ2-1,SVARTSGNEQF
TRBV6-1,14,TRBJ2-2,ASSEWDRGNTGELF
TRBV7-8,11,TRBJ2-7,ASSRQGRDEQY
TRBV29-1,10,TRBJ2-7,SVAAWGYEQY
TRBV19,15,TRBJ2-3,ASSIEGTGPSTDTQY
TRBV28,15,TRBJ2-1,ASSPYSTGASYNEQF
TRBV20-1,14,TRBJ2-2,SARDSVSGRDGELF
TRBV11-2,11,TRBJ2-7,VSSSTGSHEQY
TRBV28,11,TRBJ2-7,ASRRRGPYEQY
TRBV4-2,13,TRBJ2-1,ASSLLGLRNNEQF
TRBV5-1,14,TRBJ2-3,ASSSRTSGRKDTQY
TRBV20-1,12,TRBJ2-7,SAPRRRQADEQY
TRBV15,15,TRBJ1-3,ATSRAPGALSGNTIY
TRBV6-2/TRBV6-3,13,TRBJ2-1,ASSYGAGGPNEQF
TRBV30,11,TRBJ2-3,AWGRGATDTQY
TRBV20-1,13,TRBJ2-7,SAPPSSGKVNEQY
TRBV11-3,13,TRBJ2-1,ASSLLRAGSNEQF
TRBV9,10,TRBJ2-2,ASSVMVGELF
TRBV12-3/TRBV12-4,14,TRBJ1-3,ASSAPRRGFRNTIY
TRBV2,14,TRBJ1-1,ASSEGGGGDNTEAF
TRBV6-8,12,TRBJ2-7,ASSTSTLPYEQY
TRBV18,12,TRBJ2-1,ASSMTRSYNEQF
TRBV28,13,TRBJ1-5,ASRGDTLYNQPQH
TRBV20-1,12,TRBJ1-1,SAREGGLNTEAF
TRBV7-2,14,TRBJ2-2,ASSYSGVGNTGELF
TRBV29-1,14,TRBJ2-7,SVEGGTSGSTNEQY
TRBV4-1,14,TRBJ1-1,ASSQDKRQGGTEAF